Below are 20 T cell receptor beta chains sequenced from a single sample in a study of OX40 agonist ivuxolimab in advanced cancers. This table comes from immunoSEQ multiplex PCR, and its TCRdb copy is limited to in-frame clones, with some not included. Altogether over 30,000 clones are present, nearly 95% being singletons, with the ten largest covering less than 5.5%. The starting material was CD4+ or CD8+ T cells sorted from blood, obtained in a trial of the OX40 agonist ivuxolimab. The receptors originated from an adult with an advanced solid tumor such as melanoma, head and neck, liver or kidney cancer.

V usage is TRBV6-1 and J usage is TRBJ2-5; TRBD1 or TRBD2 may be the D gene (5 bases each). The V end lost 2 bases, the J end lost 0 bases, and 10 bases lay between the germline ends. The germline V gene has CDR1 MNHNS and CDR2 SASEGT. CDR3 size: 15 residues. The CDR3 coding sequence is TGTGCCAGCAGTGAATATGGGACGTACCAAGAGACCCAGTACTTC. This translates into CASSEYGTYQETQYF.

The J gene is TRBJ2-2, the V gene TRBV7-3, with D hard to call. V was shortened by 5 bases and J by 4 bases, with 11 bases between the two germline ends. Germline V gene lookup returns CDR1 SGHTA and CDR2 FQGTGA. The CDR3 is 14 residues long. CDR3 nucleotide sequence: TGTGCCAGCAGCCTCACGGACGGCACCGGGGAGCTGTTTTTT. Translated, it gives CASSLTDGTGELFF.

This clone came up once. The V gene is TRBV11-2, the J gene TRBJ2-1; 10 bases align to TRBD1. CDR3 length: 13 residues. Per germline, CDR1 SGHAT and CDR2 FQNNGV. Unmatched junction bases numbered 3, after V lost 5 bases and J lost 8 bases. The CDR3 here is CASSRDRGHEQFF. CDR3 bases: TGTGCCAGCAGCCGGGACAGGGGCCATGAGCAGTTCTTC.

The chain combines TRBV2 with TRBJ1-2, with D perhaps TRBD1 (6 bases). Germline V CDR1 and CDR2: SNHLY, FYNNEI. This CDR3 has 13 residues. Trimming removed 3 bases at V and 6 bases at J, with 11 bases between. The DNA for the CDR3 is TGTGCCAGCAGTGAGAACAGGGAGGATGGCTACACCTTC. Encoded protein: CASSENREDGYTF.

The chain recombines TRBV28 with TRBJ2-7, with 8 bases identical to TRBD1. The ends lost 6 bases at V and 5 bases at J; junction bases unmatched: 9. From germline, CDR1 is MDHEN and CDR2 SYDVKM. The CDR3 length is 14 residues. The CDR3 coding sequence is TGTGCCAGCAGGGGACAGGATAATTTCGACGAGCAGTACTTC. As protein: CASRGQDNFDEQYF.

In this sample, this clone turned up a few times. The rearrangement joins TRBV11-2 to TRBJ1-1; a weak D match, TRBD1 (6 bases). Germline V gives CDR1 SGHAT, CDR2 FQNNGV. This CDR3 region has 17 residues. V was clipped by 1 base and J by 1 base, with 16 bases between them. The CDR3 protein is CASSLVGARGWNTEAFF. Written as DNA, the CDR3 is TGTGCCAGCAGCTTAGTAGGCGCCAGGGGATGGAACACTGAAGCTTTCTTT.

The chain uses TRBV27 and TRBJ2-3, with 11 bases identical to TRBD2. The V gene's germline CDR1 is MNHEY and CDR2 SMNVEV (reference sequence). The V and J ends lost 6 bases and 3 bases, in that order; junction bases with no gene match: 8. The CDR3 is 16 residues long. CDR3 DNA sequence: TGTGCCAGCAGACCGAGACTAGCGGGATCTACAGATACGCAGTATTTT. As protein: CASRPRLAGSTDTQYF.

The V and J genes are TRBV7-2 and TRBJ2-5; D tentatively fits TRBD1 or TRBD2 (5 bases each). The CDR3 totals 13 residues. The ends were cut back, 3 bases at V and 4 bases at J, with 9 bases in the middle. CDR1 and CDR2 from the germline V gene are SGHTA and FQGNSA. The CDR3, as DNA: TGTGCCAGCAGCTTTGGGGGAATAGAGACCCAGTACTTC. Its protein is CASSFGGIETQYF.

The rearrangement links TRBV5-1 to TRBJ2-2; D remains ambiguous. The CDR3 extends over 15 amino acids. V was pared by 2 bases and J by 1 base, with 9 bases between. Germline CDR1 reads SGHRS; CDR2 reads YFSETQ. The CDR3 reads CASSFIRQNTGELFF. As DNA, the CDR3 is TGCGCCAGCAGCTTCATAAGACAGAACACCGGGGAGCTGTTTTTT.

The sample holds a few counts of this clone. This chain uses TRBV7-3 with TRBJ2-7; possible D gene TRBD1, 6 bases. The V end was cut by 5 bases, the J end by 7 bases, with 12 bases between. CDR1 and CDR2 from the germline V gene are SGHTA and FQGTGA. The CDR3 totals 12 residues. The CDR3 DNA is TGTGCCAGCAGCACAGGACAGACTGAGCAGTACTTC. Its protein is CASSTGQTEQYF.

This CDR3 reads CASSQVAGAGANVLTF. The CDR3, as DNA: TGTGCCAGCAGCCAAGTAGCAGGGGCTGGGGCCAACGTCCTGACTTTC. This sequence joins TRBV4-2 and TRBJ2-6; D might be TRBD1 (6 bases). The V end was cut by 1 base, the J end by 2 bases, with 9 bases between. There are 16 residues in the CDR3. The germline gives CDR1 LGHNA, CDR2 YNFKEQ.

The J gene is TRBJ2-1, the V gene TRBV19; TRBD2 matches 7 bases. V shed 5 bases and J 3 bases; nucleotides not matched to a gene: 13. The CDR3 has 17 residues. Germline loops: CDR1 LNHDA, CDR2 SQIVND (reference sequence). CDR3 nucleotide sequence: TGTGCCAGTAGTCGGGGTTCTAGCGGTGGGTTCTACAATGAGCAGTTCTTC. It is translated as CASSRGSSGGFYNEQFF.

The V and J genes are TRBV11-3 and TRBJ2-5; 11 positions match TRBD1. The CDR3 contains 16 residues. Per the germline V gene, CDR1 is SGHNT and CDR2 is YENEEA. V was pared by 5 bases and J by 10 bases, with 15 bases of the junction left unmatched. CDR3 DNA sequence: TGTGCCAGCAGCGCGGGACAGGGGGACGCCCGGGATGTCCAGTACTTC. This gives the protein CASSAGQGDARDVQYF.

The rearrangement joins TRBV7-2 to TRBJ1-2; D may be TRBD1 (5 bases). CDR3 length: 13 residues. Germline V CDR1 and CDR2: SGHTA, FQGNSA. V was pared by 1 base and J by 5 bases, with 8 bases between. CDR3 nucleotide sequence: TGTGCCAGCAGCTTAGTAGACAGATATGGCTACACCTTC. Its translation is CASSLVDRYGYTF.

V and J are TRBV30 and TRBJ1-2; TRBD1 matches at 7 bases. Losses at the gene ends were 2 bases for V and 4 bases for J; bases not matched to a gene: 7. Per germline, CDR1 GTSNPN and CDR2 SVGIG (reference sequence). This CDR3 is built from 14 residues. The CDR3 protein is CAWSSNRGGYGYTF. CDR3 DNA sequence: TGTGCCTGGAGTTCTAACAGGGGTGGCTATGGCTACACCTTC.

The rearrangement links TRBV4-2 to TRBJ2-1, with 11 bases identical to TRBD2. CDR1 and CDR2 from the germline V gene are LGHNA and YNFKEQ. Unmatched junction bases numbered 3, after V lost 2 bases and J lost 0 bases. This CDR3 spans 17 amino acids. The chain's CDR3 is CASSQLLAGGSYNEQFF. In DNA form, the CDR3 reads TGTGCCAGCAGCCAACTTCTAGCGGGGGGCTCCTACAATGAGCAGTTCTTC.

The gene calls are TRBV15 and TRBJ2-7; 7 bases align to TRBD1. Trimming cost V 1 base and J 6 bases; bases outside gene matches: 6. The CDR3 loop spans 14 amino acids. Looked up from germline, CDR1 is LNHNV and CDR2 is YYDKDF (reference sequence). In nucleotides, the CDR3 is TGTGCCACCAGCAGAGGGAACAGGGGCGCCGAGCAGTACTTC. Encoded protein: CATSRGNRGAEQYF. The full variable domain, its missing parts supplied by reference TRBV15 and TRBJ2-7, is DAMVIQNPRYQVTQFGKPVTLSCSQTLNHNVMYWYQQKSSQAPKLLFHYYDKDFNNEADTPDNFQSRRPNTSFCFLDIRSPGLGDTAMYLCATSRGNRGAEQYFGPGTRLTVT.

In this sample, this clone turned up a few times. The chain uses TRBV6-1 and TRBJ1-3; D gene unclear. The ends were cut back, 2 bases at V and 1 base at J, with 3 bases in the middle. The CDR3 sequence is 13 residues long. The V gene's germline CDR1 is MNHNS and CDR2 SASEGT. The CDR3 is CASSENSGNTIYF. CDR3 coding DNA: TGTGCCAGCAGTGAAAATTCTGGAAACACCATATATTTT.

The chain carries TRBV9 and TRBJ2-5, with TRBD2 matching over 10 bases. Losses at the gene ends were 0 bases for V and 4 bases for J; bases not matched to a gene: 0. Germline loops: CDR1 SGDLS, CDR2 YYNGEE. The CDR3 extends over 14 amino acids. The CDR3 loop is CASSVASGRETQYF. The CDR3 DNA reads as TGTGCCAGCAGCGTAGCTAGCGGGAGAGAGACCCAGTACTTC.

The CDR3 DNA reads TGTGCCAGCAGTGATTCAGGGGGGCTAAATCAGCCCCAGCATTTT. Translation gives CASSDSGGLNQPQHF. The chain carries TRBV2 and TRBJ1-5, with TRBD1 matching 7 bases. Germline V gene lookup returns CDR1 SNHLY and CDR2 FYNNEI. V was clipped by 3 bases and J by 4 bases; unmatched bases: 6. CDR3 length equals 15 residues.